This TCR beta chain was captured by sequencing in a study of T cell responses to AZD1222 COVID-19 vaccine. Here immunoSEQ multiplex PCR was the method, and the copy in TCRdb shows in-frame clones only, minus some. The data contain tens of thousands of clones, about 85% of them singletons. Germline values: CDR1 SGHAT, CDR2 FQNNGV. V was cut by 1 base and J by 14 bases, with 20 bases left in between. The CDR3 has 15 residues. This TCR was recovered from an adult in good health. The input for sequencing was peripheral blood, taken on day 0 of AZD1222 vaccination. The chain links TRBV11-2 to TRBJ1-4; perhaps TRBD1 as D (6 bases). The CDR3 here is CASSLVPGTPEFLFF. The DNA for the CDR3 is TGTGCCAGCAGCTTAGTACCCGGGACACCGGAGTTCCTGTTTTTT.